This T cell receptor beta chain was observed in a study of T-cell memory formation after mild COVID-19. General study points: Within pre-infection memory, some responding clones were found, suggesting cross-reactive memory joined.

Constant-segment-primed 5'RACE gave TCR alpha and TCR beta cDNA libraries with sample barcodes and UMIs. TCRdb itself ran the 5' RACE reads through MiXCR, one entry per CDR3 protein. Counted here are approximately 500,000 distinct CDR3 sequences, roughly 23% occurring once; the ten biggest clones make up under 15%. Germline V gene lookup returns CDR1 LGHNA and CDR2 YNFKEQ. The V segment lost 1 base and the J segment 1 base; nucleotides outside the gene matches: 4. The CDR3 has 15 residues. Notes on this clonotype: The antigen is not known.

The sequencing sample was made of PBMCs or a T cell subset sorted from them (not recorded which). The J gene is TRBJ2-7, the V gene TRBV4-2, with 7 bases fitting TRBD1. This receptor was identified in an adult woman who had mild COVID-19 (a few samples of this study predate the infection). Cell type and time point are not known. CDR3 sequence (DNA): TGTGCCAGCAGCCAAGTTCGACAGGGTTCCTACGAGCAGTACTTC. Residues: CASSQVRQGSYEQYF.